These 28 T cell receptor beta chains were sequenced from one sample in a study of radiotherapy plus CTLA-4 blockade in lung cancer (dated by TCRdb to the late 2010s). Library method: the immunoSEQ multiplex PCR assay. TCRdb obtained this table from immuneACCESS and retained in-frame rearrangements with V and J assigned. These tables miss some clones; where compared with another copy, unresolved V genes account for less than half of the shortfall, and the remainder is unexplained. The sample table records tens of thousands of clones; 80% to 90% of these occur just once. The ten largest clones add up to 25% to 30% of the sample. Sequenced material: peripheral blood, taken from a patient treated with radiotherapy plus ipilimumab. The source is a human donor with non-small cell lung cancer whose response to radiotherapy plus ipilimumab could not be evaluated.

This clone was counted a single time. V usage is TRBV19 and J usage is TRBJ2-1; TRBD2 matches at 9 bases. The ends lost 5 bases at V and 4 bases at J; junction bases unmatched: 3. CDR3 size: 14 residues. Germline lookup yields CDR1 LNHDA and CDR2 SQIVND (reference sequence). The chain's CDR3 is CASSGSGRYNEQFF. The CDR3 nucleotides are TGTGCCAGTAGTGGGAGCGGGAGGTACAATGAGCAGTTCTTC.

The V and J genes are TRBV5-4 and TRBJ1-2, with 7 positions matching TRBD1. Germline CDR1 is SGHNT and CDR2 is YYREEE (reference sequence). V lost 0 bases, J lost 2 bases, and 10 bases stayed unmatched. The CDR3 runs to 17 residues. The CDR3 DNA is TGTGCCAGCAGCTTGGCGGGCGGAGGGGGCCCCAACTATGGCTACACCTTC. Protein sequence: CASSLAGGGGPNYGYTF.

This rearrangement joins TRBV10-3 to TRBJ2-5, with 9 bases lining up with TRBD1. Trimming cost V 10 bases and J 4 bases; bases outside gene matches: 4. The CDR3 has 12 amino acids. Germline V gene sequence: CDR1 ENHRY, CDR2 SYGVKD. The CDR3 DNA reads as TGTGCCACCACAGGGGGCACAGAGACCCAGTACTTC. Translating gives CATTGGTETQYF.

The rearrangement uses TRBV29-1 and TRBJ2-7, with D perhaps TRBD2 (5 bases). V shed 4 bases and J shed 2 bases, with 15 bases lying between them. This CDR3 has 14 amino acids. Germline lookup yields CDR1 SQVTM and CDR2 ANQGSEA. CDR3 amino acids: CSVVRETNPYEQYF. The CDR3 DNA is TGCAGCGTTGTGAGGGAGACCAACCCCTACGAGCAGTACTTC.

As DNA, the CDR3 is TGCGCCAGCAGTGTCGGAGGTCAGCCCCAGCATTTT. Translation gives CASSVGGQPQHF. The chain employs TRBV10-2 and TRBJ1-5; D not resolved. CDR1 and CDR2 (germline): WSHSY, SAAADI. The V gene lost 4 bases and the J gene lost 6 bases, with 7 bases spanning the gap. The CDR3 contains 12 residues.

As DNA, the CDR3 is TGTGCCAGCTCACCATTCACAGGGGGCGAGTCAGATACGCAGTATTTT. Amino acids: CASSPFTGGESDTQYF. V is TRBV18 and J is TRBJ2-3; 9 bases map to TRBD1. The CDR3 sequence is 16 residues long. Germline V gene sequence: CDR1 KGHSH, CDR2 LQKENI. The J segment lost 4 bases and the V segment lost 2 bases, leaving 7 bases of the junction unmatched.

V usage is TRBV6-6 and J usage is TRBJ1-1; no firm D call. Trimming shortened V by 6 bases and J by 6 bases, and 8 bases separated the two germline ends. Germline CDR1 is MNHNY and CDR2 is SVGAGI (reference sequence). CDR3 size: 11 residues. CDR3 in amino acids: CASSAGSEAFF. In nucleotides, the CDR3 is TGTGCCAGCAGCGCGGGTTCTGAAGCTTTCTTT.

V and J are TRBV9 and TRBJ2-4, with TRBD2 matching over 11 bases. Germline CDR1 reads SGDLS; CDR2 reads YYNGEE. There are 16 residues in the CDR3. V dropped 0 bases and J dropped 7; count of bases not matched to a gene: 6. The CDR3 reads CASSVAPLAGENIQYF. DNA of the CDR3: TGTGCCAGCAGCGTAGCGCCACTAGCGGGGGAGAACATTCAGTACTTC.

V is TRBV12-5 and J is TRBJ2-7; TRBD2 matches 8 bases. CDR3 length: 15 residues. V lost 0 bases to trimming and J lost 13 bases; unmatched junction nucleotides: 14. Germline loops: CDR1 LGHNT, CDR2 FRNRAP. The CDR3 loop is CASGLVPPGGGKGYF. The CDR3, as DNA: TGTGCTAGTGGTTTGGTTCCCCCCGGGGGGGGTAAGGGTTACTTC.

This chain connects TRBV30 to TRBJ2-3, with 7 bases fitting TRBD2. The CDR3 runs to 14 residues. Trimming cost V 4 bases and J 2 bases; bases outside gene matches: 6. Germline CDR1 and CDR2: GTSNPN and SVGIG (reference sequence). CDR3 sequence (DNA): TGTGCCTGGATCGGGGCGGGAGTCACAGATACGCAGTATTTT. It encodes CAWIGAGVTDTQYF. Full variable domain (missing parts from reference TRBV30 and TRBJ2-3): SQTIHQWPATLVQPVGSPLSLECTVEGTSNPNLYWYRQAAGRGLQLLFYSVGIGQISSEVPQNLSASRPQDRQFILSSKKLLLSDSGFYLCAWIGAGVTDTQYFGPGTRLTVL.

The gene calls are TRBV4-3 and TRBJ1-1; D remains unclear. V was cut by 7 bases and J by 4 bases, with 19 bases left in between. Per germline, CDR1 LGHNA and CDR2 YSLEER. The CDR3 has 15 residues. CDR3 nucleotides: TGCGCCAGCAAGTCGGCGGTTAACCGACCCACTGAAGCTTTCTTT. Its translation: CASKSAVNRPTEAFF.

The chain links TRBV28 to TRBJ2-2; D ambiguous. Trimming pared 4 bases from V and 3 bases from J, leaving 9 bases between. The CDR3 runs to 14 residues. Germline V CDR1 and CDR2: MDHEN, SYDVKM. The CDR3 spells CASSSGEDTGELFF. The CDR3 DNA follows: TGTGCCAGCAGTTCCGGTGAGGACACCGGGGAGCTGTTTTTT.

The chain couples TRBV28 to TRBJ1-1; D may be TRBD1 (5 bases). V lost 5 bases, J lost 6 bases, and 16 bases lay in between. CDR3 length: 14 amino acids. Per the germline V gene, CDR1 is MDHEN and CDR2 is SYDVKM. In nucleotides, the CDR3 is TGTGCCAGCAGTATACAGGTGGCTTACGCTGAAGCTTTCTTT. It codes for CASSIQVAYAEAFF.

The V and J genes are TRBV5-4 and TRBJ1-4; 9 bases agree with TRBD1. The germline V gene encodes CDR1 SGHNT and CDR2 YYREEE (reference sequence). The length of the CDR3 is 16 residues. The V gene end was trimmed by 5 bases and the J gene end by 8 bases; junction bases not matched to a gene: 13. DNA for the CDR3: TGTGCCAGCAGGGCGAGTTCGGGACAGGGAGGCGAAAAACTGTTTTTT. This gives the protein CASRASSGQGGEKLFF.

The chain links TRBV27 to TRBJ2-1; 13 bases are shared with TRBD2. J lost 5 bases, V lost 5 bases, and 6 bases had no gene match. The CDR3 totals 16 residues. CDR1 MNHEY and CDR2 SMNVEV come from the germline V gene (reference sequence). The CDR3 region has the DNA TGTGCCAGCAGTCCACTAGCGGGAGGGCCTCACAATGAGCAGTTCTTC. Translated: CASSPLAGGPHNEQFF.

The V and J genes are TRBV28 and TRBJ2-7, with 7 bases fitting TRBD2. The CDR3 contains 13 residues. CDR1 and CDR2 (germline): MDHEN, SYDVKM. V shed 6 bases, J shed 5 bases, and the junction held 7 bases outside the gene matches. The CDR3 coding sequence is TGTGCCAGCAGCGTAGTGGGGGGGGACGAGCAGTACTTC. This codes for CASSVVGGDEQYF.

V gene TRBV21-1 combines with J gene TRBJ2-3; the D segment call TRBD1 is taken from the table without a DNA check. TRBV21-1 constitutes a pseudogene. The CDR3 length is 17 residues. The CDR3 here is CASSKAKETGYPDTQYF. DNA for the CDR3: TGTGCCAGCAGCAAAGCCAAGGAGACAGGGTACCCAGATACGCAGTATTTT.

This chain links TRBV10-3 with TRBJ2-1, with D maybe TRBD1 (6 bases). Germline assignment: CDR1 ENHRY and CDR2 SYGVKD. V lost 7 bases and J lost 8, with 18 bases in between. This CDR3 has 14 residues. In DNA, the CDR3 is TGTGCCATCAAGATCCGACAGGAGTTCGATGAGCAGTTCTTC. Protein: CAIKIRQEFDEQFF.

This rearrangement joins TRBV30 to TRBJ2-2, with D perhaps matching TRBD1 (6 bases). Trimming cost V 8 bases and J 3 bases, with 10 bases left between them. Germline V gene lookup returns CDR1 GTSNPN and CDR2 SVGIG (reference sequence). CDR3 size: 12 residues. Here the CDR3 reads CARRQDTGELFF. The DNA of the CDR3 is TGTGCCCGCAGACAGGACACCGGGGAGCTGTTTTTT.

This rearrangement joins TRBV6-1 to TRBJ2-5, with D perhaps TRBD1 (6 bases). Germline V gene sequence: CDR1 MNHNS, CDR2 SASEGT. V was shortened by 5 bases and J by 5 bases, with 12 bases between the two germline ends. This CDR3 spans 13 amino acids. The CDR3 DNA reads TGTGCCAGCAGTCACAGGGTGATCGAGACCCAGTACTTC. Protein: CASSHRVIETQYF.

Worth noting for this clone: The junction does not match germline at one end; this may be a read error. The chain has TRBV7-9 and TRBJ2-2; TRBD2 is a possible D gene (5 bases). The CDR3 is 16 amino acids. Germline CDR1 reads SEHNR; CDR2 reads FQNEAQ (reference sequence). CDR3 DNA: TGTGCCAGCAGCTTACCGACTTCTAGTTTATCCGGGGAGCTGGTTTTT. Protein sequence: CASSLPTSSLSGELVF. The full variable domain, completed using reference TRBV7-9 and TRBJ2-2, is DTGVSQNPRHKITKRGQNVTFRCDPISEHNRLYWYRQTLGQGPEFLTYFQNEAQLEKSRLLSDRFSAERPKGSFSTLEIQRTEQGDSAMYLCASSLPTSSLSGELVFGEGSRLTVL.

This sequence joins TRBV19 and TRBJ2-7; 9 bases align to TRBD1. The CDR3 length is 14 residues. V gave up 3 bases and J gave up 6 bases; unmatched junction bases: 6. In germline, CDR1 is LNHDA, CDR2 SQIVND (reference sequence). This chain's CDR3 is CASSMGQGFGEQYF. DNA for the CDR3: TGTGCCAGTAGTATGGGACAGGGTTTCGGCGAGCAGTACTTC. The variable domain in full, with the rest retrieved from reference TRBV19 and TRBJ2-7, is DGGITQSPKYLFRKEGQNVTLSCEQNLNHDAMYWYRQDPGQGLRLIYYSQIVNDFQKGDIAEGYSVSREKKESFPLTVTSAQKNPTAFYLCASSMGQGFGEQYFGPGTRLTVT.

J is TRBJ2-1 and V is TRBV6-5, with a possible D match to TRBD2 (6 bases). Germline assignment: CDR1 MNHEY and CDR2 SVGAGI. V was cut by 0 bases and J by 3 bases, with 9 bases left in between. The CDR3 sequence is 15 residues long. The DNA of the CDR3 is TGTGCCAGCAGTTACTCGGCGGGAATCTACAATGAGCAGTTCTTC. This sequence encodes CASSYSAGIYNEQFF.

V is TRBV7-9 and J is TRBJ2-5, with TRBD1 matching over 10 bases. CDR3 length equals 14 residues. The V and J ends lost 5 bases and 5 bases, in that order; junction bases with no gene match: 5. CDR1 is SEHNR and CDR2 is FQNEAQ in the germline V gene (reference sequence). CDR3 residues: CASSSDRGLETQYF. The CDR3 DNA follows: TGTGCCAGCAGCAGCGACAGGGGGCTGGAGACCCAGTACTTC.

The rearrangement joins TRBV10-3 to TRBJ2-7, with 11 bases that match TRBD2. Trimming at V came to 6 bases and at J to 3 bases, leaving 1 base not matched to a gene. The length of the CDR3 is 13 residues. Germline lookup yields CDR1 ENHRY and CDR2 SYGVKD. This CDR3 is CAIRGLAGYEQYF. In DNA form, the CDR3 reads TGTGCCATCAGAGGACTAGCGGGCTACGAGCAGTACTTC.

The chain uses TRBV7-2 and TRBJ2-1; 14 bases are shared with TRBD2. The CDR3 sequence is 17 residues long. Germline CDR1 and CDR2: SGHTA and FQGNSA. J was trimmed by 4 bases and V by 2 bases; bases with no gene match: 4. In nucleotides, the CDR3 is TGTGCCAGCAGCTTAAGACTAGCGGGAGGGCAGTACAATGAGCAGTTCTTC. Amino acids: CASSLRLAGGQYNEQFF.

The V and J genes are TRBV19 and TRBJ2-4; 9 bases are a match to TRBD1. Germline V gives CDR1 LNHDA, CDR2 SQIVND (reference sequence). This CDR3 has 15 amino acids. V lost 5 bases, J lost 2 bases, and 4 bases stayed unmatched. The CDR3 here is CASSPGQGTKNIQYF. The CDR3 DNA reads as TGTGCCAGTAGTCCGGGACAGGGAACCAAAAACATTCAGTACTTC.

V gene TRBV28 combines with J gene TRBJ1-1; D remains ambiguous. Germline CDR1 is MDHEN and CDR2 is SYDVKM. This CDR3 contains 21 residues. V lost 6 bases and J 4 bases, leaving 36 bases between the germline ends. The CDR3 sequence is CASSHNRETTFEGWKVTEAFF. CDR3 nucleotides: TGTGCCAGCAGCCACAACCGGGAAACGACTTTTGAGGGCTGGAAGGTCACTGAAGCTTTCTTT.